This T cell receptor beta chain was profiled in a study of blood T cell repertoires in COVID-19. On the study more broadly: Spain, Italy and the United States supplied samples that represented acute and convalescent COVID-19. Nucleic acid was either cDNA or gDNA, and it came from T cells, B-cell-depleted T cells, or PBMCs.

CDR1 and CDR2 (germline): SGHDT, YYEEEE. The CDR3 is made up of 16 amino acids. Trimming pared 6 bases from V and 0 bases from J, leaving 16 bases between. Original data processing: Amplification of reference gene primers provided the estimated nucleated cell counts. The data were produced by immunoSEQ multiplex PCR, yet TCRdb's version contains in-frame clones alone and is incomplete. V, J and clone size are taken as reported in that table, and D and trimming were inferred from the DNA itself. The table lists a few hundred thousand clones, approximately 81% of them singletons. This sequence joins TRBV5-6 and TRBJ1-3, with D possibly TRBD1 on 6 matching bases. This TCR came from a woman aged 18 to 35 with acute or convalescent COVID-19. The specimen sequenced was peripheral blood. Here the CDR3 reads CASTHGQIYSGNTIYF. CDR3 nucleotides: TGTGCCAGCACCCACGGACAGATATACTCTGGAAACACCATATATTTT.